The 13 T cell receptor beta chains below were found in one sample sequenced in a study of blood T cell repertoires in COVID-19 (dated by TCRdb to the early 2020s). Library construction relied on the immunoSEQ multiplex PCR assay. The table was pulled from immuneACCESS by TCRdb, which kept in-frame rearrangements only. Such tables lose some clones; where checked, under half of the loss comes from unresolved V genes, and the rest has no known cause. Within this sample are 270,000 or so clones, with nearly 90% of them counted one time only. Together, the top ten hold 11% of the sample. Sequencing used peripheral blood. These receptors were obtained from a woman in her 30s with COVID-19, enrolled during active disease.

The chain joins TRBV24-1 to TRBJ1-2; no firm D call. There are 17 residues in the CDR3. V was trimmed by 7 bases and J by 1 base, leaving 21 bases between them. Germline V gives CDR1 KGHDR, CDR2 SFDVKD. CDR3 coding DNA: TGTGCCACCAGCCCCATAGGCAATGGGCCCCTTAACTATGGCTACACCTTC. Its protein product is CATSPIGNGPLNYGYTF.

This sequence joins TRBV29-1 and TRBJ2-3; D is undetermined. Trimming cost V 4 bases and J 2 bases, with 4 bases left between them. Per germline, CDR1 SQVTM and CDR2 ANQGSEA. The CDR3 is 11 residues long. CDR3: CSVGATDTQYF. In DNA form, the CDR3 reads TGCAGCGTTGGGGCCACAGATACGCAGTATTTT.

The chain joins TRBV7-9 to TRBJ1-2; 9 nucleotides align to TRBD1. The CDR3 extends over 13 amino acids. Trimming cost V 5 bases and J 8 bases; bases outside gene matches: 6. CDR1 SEHNR and CDR2 FQNEAQ come from the germline V gene (reference sequence). The DNA of the CDR3 is TGTGCCAGCAGCCGAACAGGGGGCAGAGGCTACACCTTC. As protein: CASSRTGGRGYTF.

The rearrangement links TRBV27 to TRBJ1-2; 9 nucleotides line up with TRBD1. This CDR3 region has 14 residues. After removal of 5 bases from V and 4 bases from J, the junction contained 5 bases not matched to a gene. Germline CDR1 and CDR2: MNHEY and SMNVEV (reference sequence). CDR3 nucleotide sequence: TGTGCCAGCAGTGACACAGGGGGCGGCTATGGCTACACCTTC. This codes for CASSDTGGGYGYTF.

The chain combines TRBV6-5 with TRBJ1-1; 10 bases line up with TRBD1. Germline V CDR1 and CDR2: MNHEY, SVGAGI. CDR3 length: 14 amino acids. With 7 bases clipped from V and 4 bases from J, the junction kept 6 bases outside the gene matches. Here the CDR3 reads CASKETGGITEAFF. In nucleotides, the CDR3 is TGTGCCAGCAAAGAGACAGGGGGCATCACTGAAGCTTTCTTT.

The V and J genes are TRBV2 and TRBJ2-5, with D possibly TRBD1 on 6 matching bases. Trimming removed 6 bases at V and 3 bases at J, with 14 bases between. Germline V gene lookup returns CDR1 SNHLY and CDR2 FYNNEI. This CDR3 has 14 residues. CDR3 bases: TGTGCCAGCAGATACCAGGGGCCGGAAGAGACCCAGTACTTC. This gives the protein CASRYQGPEETQYF.

This chain links TRBV4-2 with TRBJ2-7; D not resolved. Trimming removed 0 bases at V and 0 bases at J, with 15 bases between. CDR1 LGHNA and CDR2 YNFKEQ come from the germline V gene. The CDR3 spans 17 residues. CDR3 nucleotides: TGTGCCAGCAGCCAAGATCTCGAGGTGCCGAACTCCTACGAGCAGTACTTC. Protein: CASSQDLEVPNSYEQYF.

The V gene is TRBV2, the J gene TRBJ2-3; TRBD2 matches at 9 bases. Germline CDR1 reads SNHLY; CDR2 reads FYNNEI. This CDR3 has 16 residues. Trimming cost V 7 bases and J 4 bases; bases outside gene matches: 12. The DNA of the CDR3 is TGTGCCAGCACCCTATTGGCTAGCGGGGTTTCAGATACGCAGTATTTT. Encoded protein: CASTLLASGVSDTQYF.

The V and J genes are TRBV7-9 and TRBJ1-2, with 9 bases aligning to TRBD1. Germline CDR1 SEHNR, CDR2 FQNEAQ (reference sequence). This CDR3 has 12 residues. The J segment lost 11 bases and the V segment lost 5 bases, leaving 6 bases of the junction unmatched. The CDR3 nucleotides read TGTGCCAGCAGCCCGGGGACAGGGCATTACACCTTC. Translation gives CASSPGTGHYTF.

The chain has TRBV18 and TRBJ1-1, with D perhaps TRBD1 (6 bases). V lost 6 bases and J 6 bases, leaving 14 bases between the germline ends. The CDR3 runs to 13 residues. The germline CDR1 and CDR2 sequences are KGHSH and LQKENI. CDR3 in DNA: TGTGCCAGCTCTAAATCCCAGGGGCCTGAAGCTTTCTTT. This sequence encodes CASSKSQGPEAFF.

This clone was observed once. This chain uses TRBV6-5 with TRBJ1-2; possibly TRBD1 for D (5 bases). V was pared by 5 bases and J by 2 bases, with 15 bases between. The germline V gene has CDR1 MNHEY and CDR2 SVGAGI. The CDR3 has 15 amino acids. The CDR3 sequence is CASSLLGTGNYGYTF. The CDR3 DNA is TGTGCCAGCAGTCTCCTGGGGACTGGCAACTATGGCTACACCTTC.

The chain uses TRBV28 and TRBJ1-1, with a weak D call TRBD1 (5 bases). The CDR3 loop spans 16 amino acids. The germline V gene encodes CDR1 MDHEN and CDR2 SYDVKM. Trimming cost V 3 bases and J 3 bases, with 17 bases left between them. CDR3: CASSFGAGWPDTEAFF. For the CDR3, the DNA is TGTGCCAGCAGTTTTGGGGCCGGGTGGCCGGACACTGAAGCTTTCTTT. The entire variable domain, with the rest obtained from reference TRBV28 and TRBJ1-1, is as follows: DVKVTQSSRYLVKRTGEKVFLECVQDMDHENMFWYRQDPGLGLRLIYFSYDVKMKEKGDIPEGYSVSREKKERFSLILESASTNQTSMYLCASSFGAGWPDTEAFFGQGTRLTVV.

This chain links TRBV12-3 or TRBV12-4 with TRBJ1-2, with D unresolved. CDR3 length: 12 amino acids. V was clipped by 1 base and J by 6 bases, with 6 bases between them. This chain's CDR3 is CASSLGQNGYTF. CDR3 DNA sequence: TGTGCCAGCAGTTTAGGTCAGAATGGCTACACCTTC.